Listed below are T cell receptor beta chains from one sample, sequenced in a study of blood T cell repertoires in COVID-19. This table comes from immunoSEQ multiplex PCR, and its TCRdb copy is limited to in-frame clones, with some not included. Of some 400,000 clones listed, over 75% are singletons. What was sequenced was PBMCs or T cells enriched from blood (not recorded which). These receptors were collected from a man aged 30-40 years who had recovered from COVID-19. Both conserved end residues are part of each CDR3. D genes are given only for firm matches. Expanded clones are given a class, and other clones once, few, many or no size at all.

v_call: TRBV6-5; d_call: NA; j_call: TRBJ2-7; clone_size: NA; cdr3_nt: TGTGCCAGCAGGCGCCACCTCTCGGGGTCCCACGAGCAGTACTTC; cdr3_aa: CASRRHLSGSHEQYF
v_call: TRBV5-6; d_call: NA; j_call: TRBJ2-7; clone_size: many; cdr3_nt: TGTGCCAGCAGCTTGACACCCTTAACCTCCTACGAGCAGTACTTC; cdr3_aa: CASSLTPLTSYEQYF
v_call: TRBV9; d_call: TRBD1; j_call: TRBJ2-2; clone_size: NA; cdr3_nt: TGTGCCAGCAGCGGACCCTGGGACAGCTCAGTTAGCGAGCTGTTTTTT; cdr3_aa: CASSGPWDSSVSELFF
v_call: TRBV4-3; d_call: TRBD1; j_call: TRBJ1-3; clone_size: NA; cdr3_nt: TGCGCCAGCAGCTTCCGGGACAGGCCTTACACCATATATTTT; cdr3_aa: CASSFRDRPYTIYF
v_call: TRBV6-6; d_call: TRBD1; j_call: TRBJ1-4; clone_size: NA; cdr3_nt: TGTGCCAGCAGCCAGATCAGGGGGCTGGGTGAAAAACTGTTTTTT; cdr3_aa: CASSQIRGLGEKLFF
v_call: TRBV5-1; d_call: NA; j_call: TRBJ2-7; clone_size: NA; cdr3_nt: TGCGCCAGCAGTCCAGGGGGGCCCGAGCAGTACTTC; cdr3_aa: CASSPGGPEQYF
v_call: TRBV5-1; d_call: TRBD1; j_call: TRBJ1-1; clone_size: NA; cdr3_nt: TGCGCCAGCATGCAGCAAGGACAGGGGGTAGCTTTCTTT; cdr3_aa: CASMQQGQGVAFF
v_call: TRBV7-2; d_call: TRBD2; j_call: TRBJ2-1; clone_size: NA; cdr3_nt: TGTGCCAGCAGCTTCAGCAGACTAGCATACAATGAGCAGTTCTTC; cdr3_aa: CASSFSRLAYNEQFF
v_call: TRBV7-2; d_call: NA; j_call: TRBJ1-1; clone_size: NA; cdr3_nt: TGTGCCAGCAGCACCGACAGGAAGTTTGGAGCTTTCTTT; cdr3_aa: CASSTDRKFGAFF
v_call: TRBV18; d_call: NA; j_call: TRBJ1-1; clone_size: NA; cdr3_nt: TGTGCCAGCAGCCTCGGGGGGAACACTGAAGCTTTCTTT; cdr3_aa: CASSLGGNTEAFF
v_call: TRBV7-9; d_call: TRBD1; j_call: TRBJ1-5; clone_size: NA; cdr3_nt: TGTGCCAGCAGCTTAGATAGACAGGGTAGCAATCAGCCCCAGCATTTT; cdr3_aa: CASSLDRQGSNQPQHF
v_call: TRBV2; d_call: TRBD2; j_call: TRBJ2-3; clone_size: once; cdr3_nt: TGTGCCTGCCAGCGGGGGGTAACTAGCACAGATACGCAGTATTTT; cdr3_aa: CACQRGVTSTDTQYF
v_call: TRBV5-4; d_call: TRBD1; j_call: TRBJ1-5; clone_size: NA; cdr3_nt: TGTGCCAGCAGCCCGGACAGGGAAGGTCAGCCCCAGCATTTT; cdr3_aa: CASSPDREGQPQHF
v_call: TRBV29-1; d_call: NA; j_call: TRBJ1-2; clone_size: NA; cdr3_nt: TGCAGCGTTGAAGATTTGGGCAGGAACGGCTACACCTTC; cdr3_aa: CSVEDLGRNGYTF
v_call: TRBV6-5; d_call: NA; j_call: TRBJ1-1; clone_size: NA; cdr3_nt: TGTGCCAGCTGTAGGGCGGGGGGGTACACTGAAGCTTTCTTT; cdr3_aa: CASCRAGGYTEAFF
v_call: TRBV19; d_call: TRBD1; j_call: TRBJ1-2; clone_size: NA; cdr3_nt: TGTGCCAGTAGTGCCCGACAGGGGACCTATGGCTACACCTTC; cdr3_aa: CASSARQGTYGYTF
v_call: TRBV6-2/TRBV6-3; d_call: NA; j_call: TRBJ1-5; clone_size: NA; cdr3_nt: TGTGCCAGCAGTTACGGGGCAGGATGGGGTCAGCCCCAGCATTTT; cdr3_aa: CASSYGAGWGQPQHF
v_call: TRBV28; d_call: NA; j_call: TRBJ1-5; clone_size: NA; cdr3_nt: TGTGCCAGCAGTCGTACACAGGCCCTTGGCAATCAGCCCCAGCATTTT; cdr3_aa: CASSRTQALGNQPQHF
v_call: TRBV7-9; d_call: TRBD1; j_call: TRBJ2-5; clone_size: NA; cdr3_nt: TGTGCCAGCAGTTCTAACGCAGGGGGAGAGACCCAGTACTTC; cdr3_aa: CASSSNAGGETQYF